The next 12 T cell receptor beta chains were all read from a single sample in a study of blood T cell repertoires in COVID-19. Using immunoSEQ multiplex PCR, the repertoire was profiled, and TCRdb retains in-frame clones only, with some absent. The sample lists about 220,000 clones, approximately 90% seen once, with 2.2% in the top ten. What was sequenced was peripheral blood. The receptors stem from a man younger than 40 who had recovered from COVID-19.

The V gene is TRBV28, the J gene TRBJ1-1, with 9 bases aligning to TRBD1. This CDR3 spans 15 amino acids. Germline assignment: CDR1 MDHEN and CDR2 SYDVKM. J was trimmed by 1 base and V by 5 bases; bases with no gene match: 5. This CDR3 reads CASSPLGQGNTEAFF. Here the CDR3 DNA reads TGTGCCAGCAGTCCCCTGGGACAGGGGAACACTGAAGCTTTCTTT.

V and J are TRBV5-1 and TRBJ2-7; TRBD1 matches 9 bases. Germline assignment: CDR1 SGHRS and CDR2 YFSETQ. V shed 3 bases, J shed 6 bases, and the junction held 7 bases outside the gene matches. The length of the CDR3 is 14 residues. The CDR3 reads CASSSGTGSSEQYF. CDR3 nucleotides: TGCGCCAGCAGCTCCGGGACAGGGAGTAGCGAGCAGTACTTC.

V usage is TRBV6-2 or TRBV6-3 and J usage is TRBJ2-7; TRBD2 matches at 7 bases. Germline values: CDR1 MNHEY, CDR2 SVGEGT. The V segment lost 2 bases and the J segment 3 bases; nucleotides outside the gene matches: 10. The CDR3 has 16 amino acids. The CDR3 reads CASSYGLRERGYEQYF. Here the CDR3 DNA reads TGTGCCAGCAGTTACGGCTTGAGGGAGCGGGGCTACGAGCAGTACTTC.

J is TRBJ2-7 and V is TRBV6-4; TRBD1 agrees at 11 bases. The V gene's germline CDR1 is MRHNA and CDR2 SNTAGT. This CDR3 region has 15 residues. V was pared by 6 bases and J by 3 bases, with 7 bases of the junction left unmatched. This CDR3 reads CASSSGTGGFYEQYF. As DNA, the CDR3 is TGTGCCAGCAGCTCCGGGACAGGGGGATTCTACGAGCAGTACTTC.

This clone was counted once. The sample has other DNA sequences that encode this CDR3 too. The chain combines TRBV4-3 with TRBJ2-3; D is possibly TRBD2 (7 bases). The length of the CDR3 is 14 residues. Germline CDR1 LGHNA, CDR2 YSLEER. The V gene lost 4 bases and the J gene lost 0 bases, with 8 bases spanning the gap. The CDR3: CASSRGGSTDTQYF. The CDR3 nucleotides read TGCGCCAGCAGCCGCGGGGGCAGCACAGATACGCAGTATTTT.

The sample holds many counts of this clone. The CDR3 sequence is CASSLVARGQFEQFF. The CDR3 nucleotides read TGTGCCAGCAGCTTAGTGGCTAGGGGACAGTTTGAGCAGTTCTTC. The chain has TRBV11-2 and TRBJ2-1, with 7 nucleotides matching TRBD1. Losses at the gene ends were 1 base for V and 9 bases for J; bases not matched to a gene: 9. There are 15 residues in the CDR3. CDR1 SGHAT and CDR2 FQNNGV come from the germline V gene.

The J gene is TRBJ1-2, the V gene TRBV18, with TRBD1 matching over 9 bases. The J segment lost 4 bases and the V segment lost 3 bases, leaving 9 bases of the junction unmatched. This CDR3 is 16 amino acids long. CDR1 KGHSH and CDR2 LQKENI come from the germline V gene. The CDR3: CASSPEIPGQGYGYTF. DNA of the CDR3: TGTGCCAGCTCACCCGAAATACCGGGACAGGGCTATGGCTACACCTTC.

The chain couples TRBV6-5 to TRBJ1-5; D not resolved. Germline-derived CDR1 and CDR2 are MNHEY and SVGAGI. V shed 2 bases and J shed 10 bases, with 12 bases lying between them. CDR3 length: 13 amino acids. The CDR3 reads CASSYRRTGPQHF. DNA for the CDR3: TGTGCCAGCAGTTACCGCCGGACGGGACCCCAGCATTTT.

The chain is built from TRBV27 and TRBJ1-1; D gene unclear. The germline V gene has CDR1 MNHEY and CDR2 SMNVEV (reference sequence). Trimming cost V 3 bases and J 4 bases, with 9 bases left between them. CDR3 size: 13 residues. CDR3 DNA sequence: TGTGCCAGCAGTTTGGAGGGTGGCACTGAAGCTTTCTTT. It codes for CASSLEGGTEAFF.

This sequence joins TRBV5-1 and TRBJ2-3; TRBD2 aligns across 9 bases. The CDR3 has 16 amino acids. V lost 4 bases to trimming and J lost 6 bases; unmatched junction nucleotides: 12. CDR1 and CDR2 from the germline V gene are SGHRS and YFSETQ. Here the CDR3 reads CASSPSGGGVLDTQYF. The DNA of the CDR3 is TGCGCCAGCAGCCCCTCCGGCGGGGGGGTGCTGGATACGCAGTATTTT.

This clone appeared once. The rearrangement links TRBV10-3 to TRBJ1-2, with a weak D call TRBD1 (6 bases). V lost 10 bases, J lost 3 bases, and 18 bases lay in between. Germline V lookup: CDR1 ENHRY, CDR2 SYGVKD. The CDR3 consists of 14 residues. The CDR3 DNA sequence: TGTGCCACCGAAAACAGGGAAGGGGACTATGGCTACACCTTC. It specifies CATENREGDYGYTF.

The CDR3 DNA reads as TGTGCCAGCAGCCAAGGGGGGACTAAGACCTACGAGCAGTACTTC. It encodes CASSQGGTKTYEQYF. The chain joins TRBV4-2 to TRBJ2-7; 7 positions agree with TRBD2. The CDR3 length is 15 residues. V gave up 1 base and J gave up 2 bases; unmatched junction bases: 5. Germline loops: CDR1 LGHNA, CDR2 YNFKEQ.